This entry features one T cell receptor (beta chain) sequence. What it binds is unknown. This entry comes from a study of shared clonotypes between healthy human individuals. Study in general: For every donor, three CD4 naive, three CD4 memory, two CD8 naive and one CD8 memory plates were used.

Repertoires were generated with immunoSEQ multiplex PCR, while TCRdb's copy carries only in-frame clones and drops some. Of some 240,000 clones in the sample, over 50% are singletons; the top ten hold approximately 12%. Study-wide results and limits: A handful of donors had about 5% of their naive CD4 clonotypes in common. Compared with memory subsets, naive subsets generally had larger estimated richness.

This CDR3 region has 15 residues. CDR1 and CDR2 from the germline V gene are MNHEY and SVGAGI. The junction had 8 bases not matched to a gene; V was cut back by 6 bases and J by 0 bases. The chain employs TRBV6-5 and TRBJ2-7, with 7 bases identical to TRBD2. Sequenced material: memory CD4+ T cells sorted from blood. Subset: CD45RA-negative fraction. The origin of this receptor is a man younger than 45 in good health. CDR3 sequence reads: CASRTTAGSSYEQYF. The CDR3 region has the DNA TGTGCCAGCAGAACCACAGCGGGAAGCTCCTACGAGCAGTACTTC.